This entry describes one T cell receptor (beta chain). This clone came up once. What this receptor recognizes is not known. No much larger clonotype is one base removed from it; base qualities were not supplied. The sample's time point label, in plain terms: baseline before first vaccination. The vaccinee samples were drawn from two UK trials, COV001 and COV002, one of which was a single-blind randomized controlled phase 2/3 trial testing AZD1222 (ChAdOx1 nCoV-19) in healthy adults. For TCRbeta chain sequencing, PBMC samples from trial participants were taken at day 0 and at day 28 after the second dose. The CDR3 regions of human TCRbeta chains were analyzed by immunosequencing. Regarding the original processing steps: TCRs in the repertoires were matched against a reference library of SARS-CoV-2-specific TCRs that had been generated with the MIRA antigen-specificity platform. Breadth meant the fraction of unique TCRs that were SARS-CoV-2-associated, whereas depth meant the fraction of total T cells that were SARS-CoV-2-associated. Using the MIRA data, each spike-specific TCR was mapped to the spike region that the TCR reacts to and placed in a CD4 or CD8 class. Log10-transformed breadth and depth values were compared by one-way ANOVA with Sidak's multiple comparisons tests. The table comes from immuneACCESS by way of TCRdb, which keeps in-frame sequences with V and J called. Part of the clones is missing from these tables; in studies checked, under half for an unresolved V gene and the rest for unknown reasons. V and J calls and clone size are as listed in that table; D and trimming were resolved from the DNA. For this sample there are 130,000 or so clones; approximately 88% appear just once. The ten top clones hold about 2.7% of the sample.

This sample is part of a study of T cell responses to AZD1222 COVID-19 vaccine listed by TCRdb under 2021. About the study as a whole: AZD1222 recipients given second doses at about 4 weeks or at about 12 weeks were pooled, since spike-specific TCR depth and breadth were not found to differ between the two schedules. A total of 233 trial participants underwent TCR sequencing, of whom some 210 received two doses of AZD1222 and some 26 received two doses of the MenACWY control vaccine. Enrollment into the trials was organized by age into subgroups of 18-55, 56-69 and 70-plus years, and those subgroups contained around 150, 28 and 57 TCR-sequenced participants, respectively.

Inclusive of the bounding cysteine and phenylalanine, the CDR3 is 14 residues long. Only CDR3 DNA remains: 42 bases, in frame from the first base. The germline ends are 11 bases apart after V is trimmed by 6 bases and J by 5 bases. CDR1 is given as MDHEN and CDR2 as SYDVKM, both from the germline V gene. General conclusions and limits of the study: Because no day 14 peak-response samples were available, the repertoires could be characterized only after the peak T cell response. After two AZD1222 doses, spike-specific TCR breadth and depth were significantly higher than at day 0 and than in MenACWY recipients. Conclusions about previously exposed vaccinees were limited because only a handful of AZD1222 recipients were SARS-CoV-2 seropositive at baseline. The vaccine-associated CD4 TCRs covered the entire spike protein, and the dominant responses fell in regions 160-218 and 743-854. Most participants were white British and females outnumbered males, and the authors suggested that clonal diversity may have been underestimated. Reportedly, close to half of the unique spike-specific TCRs recognized epitopes lying outside the regions that are mutated in the B.1.351 and B.1.1.7 variants. In the small 56-69-year group, the increase in depth fell short of significance, most likely because of low power.

Sequenced here: peripheral blood, sampled on day 0 of AZD1222 vaccination. The sequence was obtained from an adult in good health. Recombination joined TRBV28 with TRBJ1-6, with the D gene call left open. At the DNA level, the sequence is TGTGCCAGCAGCCTCGTCGGGGATAATTCACCCCTCCACTTT. This translates into CASSLVGDNSPLHF.